The rows below give T cell receptor beta chains drawn from one sample of a study of OX40 agonist ivuxolimab in advanced cancers. Profiling relied on immunoSEQ multiplex PCR, and the TCRdb table lists in-frame clones only, not all of them. The table has fewer than 100,000 clones, about nine tenths seen once. Specimen: CD4+ or CD8+ T cells sorted from blood, collected in a trial of the OX40 agonist ivuxolimab. All receptors derive from an adult with an advanced solid tumor such as melanoma, head and neck, liver or kidney cancer. Each CDR3 is given with its conserved first and last residue. The order of the fields is V gene, J gene, D gene, CDR3 protein, CDR3 DNA. The D gene is left open where the match is weak.

V gene: TRBV4-3
J gene: TRBJ2-1
D gene: NA
CDR3 protein: CASSQHHSPTYNEQFF
CDR3 DNA: TGCGCCAGCAGCCAACACCACTCCCCCACCTACAATGAGCAGTTCTTC

V gene: TRBV28
J gene: TRBJ2-5
D gene: NA
CDR3 protein: CASRIRSGAGQETQYF
CDR3 DNA: TGTGCCAGCAGGATAAGGTCGGGAGCGGGTCAAGAGACCCAGTACTTC

V gene: TRBV19
J gene: TRBJ2-5
D gene: NA
CDR3 protein: CASSGPGLRAQYF
CDR3 DNA: TGTGCCAGTAGTGGGCCGGGCCTGCGAGCCCAGTACTTC

V gene: TRBV5-6
J gene: TRBJ2-6
D gene: NA
CDR3 protein: CASSPVGGANVLTF
CDR3 DNA: TGTGCCAGCAGTCCGGTTGGTGGGGCCAACGTCCTGACTTTC

V gene: TRBV5-1
J gene: TRBJ1-2
D gene: TRBD1
CDR3 protein: CASSIGTGGNYGYTF
CDR3 DNA: TGCGCCAGCAGCATAGGGACAGGGGGCAACTATGGCTACACCTTC

V gene: TRBV5-1
J gene: TRBJ2-1
D gene: TRBD1
CDR3 protein: CASSLEDRSVDEQFF
CDR3 DNA: TGCGCCAGCAGCTTGGAGGACAGGTCTGTAGATGAGCAGTTCTTC

V gene: TRBV11-2
J gene: TRBJ2-7
D gene: NA
CDR3 protein: CASSFTGNEQYF
CDR3 DNA: TGTGCCAGCAGCTTTACGGGGAACGAGCAGTACTTC

V gene: TRBV5-4
J gene: TRBJ2-2
D gene: NA
CDR3 protein: CAGGRVTNTGELFF
CDR3 DNA: TGTGCCGGAGGCAGGGTTACGAACACCGGGGAGCTGTTTTTT

V gene: TRBV28
J gene: TRBJ1-3
D gene: NA
CDR3 protein: CASSFSRSGNTIYF
CDR3 DNA: TGTGCCAGCAGTTTTAGTCGTTCTGGAAACACCATATATTTT

V gene: TRBV5-1
J gene: TRBJ2-5
D gene: TRBD2
CDR3 protein: CASSRGLALETQYF
CDR3 DNA: TGCGCCAGCAGCCGGGGACTAGCGCTAGAGACCCAGTACTTC

V gene: TRBV28
J gene: TRBJ2-3
D gene: TRBD2
CDR3 protein: CASSSSGGLAGGDTQYF
CDR3 DNA: TGTGCCAGCAGCTCCTCAGGGGGGCTAGCGGGAGGGGATACGCAGTATTTT